These 7 T cell receptor beta chains were all obtained from the same sample, sequenced in a study of blood T cell repertoires in COVID-19. Clones were read by immunoSEQ multiplex PCR, and TCRdb kept only the in-frame ones, dropping some. This repertoire shows a few hundred thousand clones, around 87% found once; its top ten account for less than 8%. Sequencing used PBMCs or T cells enriched from blood (not recorded which). The receptors were sampled from a man in his thirties or forties in a cohort exposed to, infected with or recovered from COVID-19 (not recorded which).

In its sample, this clone was seen once. The V gene is TRBV7-3, the J gene TRBJ2-7; D is unresolved. Germline V lookup: CDR1 SGHTA, CDR2 FQGTGA. Trimming took off 1 base at V and 6 bases at J, with 10 bases between the two ends. The CDR3 runs 13 residues. The CDR3 protein is CASSLNAYGEQYF. In DNA form, the CDR3 reads TGTGCCAGCAGCTTAAATGCGTACGGCGAGCAGTACTTC.

The chain links TRBV15 to TRBJ2-3, with 10 bases fitting TRBD2. The trim removed 1 base at V and 2 bases at J, leaving 18 bases unmatched. The CDR3 contains 21 residues. Germline V gives CDR1 LNHNV, CDR2 YYDKDF (reference sequence). The CDR3 here is CATSRVRRTSGTNTITDTQYF. The CDR3 coding sequence is TGTGCCACCAGCAGAGTTCGACGGACTAGCGGCACTAATACTATCACAGATACGCAGTATTTT.

The chain combines TRBV29-1 with TRBJ1-1; D uncertain. This CDR3 region has 14 residues. V was pared by 6 bases and J by 0 bases, with 14 bases between. Germline CDR1 SQVTM, CDR2 ANQGSEA. The CDR3 DNA reads TGCAGCGTCAATGCGGGAGTCATGAACACTGAAGCTTTCTTT. This sequence encodes CSVNAGVMNTEAFF.

The table lists this clone with a count of one. The chain joins TRBV4-1 to TRBJ2-3; no clear D. Germline loops: CDR1 MGHRA, CDR2 YSYEKL. CDR3 length: 17 amino acids. Trimming pared 2 bases from V and 4 bases from J, leaving 19 bases between. CDR3: CASSQYIGFQNADTQYF. The CDR3 DNA is TGCGCCAGCAGCCAATATATCGGGTTTCAGAATGCAGATACGCAGTATTTT.

V usage is TRBV11-3 and J usage is TRBJ2-6, with D hard to call. Deletions cut 5 bases from V and 0 bases from J, with 2 bases between. Germline values: CDR1 SGHNT, CDR2 YENEEA. CDR3 length: 13 residues. The CDR3 DNA is TGTGCCAGCAGCCTCTCTGGGGCCAACGTCCTGACTTTC. This gives the protein CASSLSGANVLTF.

The chain employs TRBV5-1 and TRBJ2-2; D remains ambiguous. This CDR3 has 13 amino acids. In germline, CDR1 is SGHRS, CDR2 YFSETQ. Trimming removed 0 bases at V and 7 bases at J, with 7 bases between. The CDR3 DNA reads TGCGCCAGCAGCTTGGCACAGTTCGGGGAGCTGTTTTTT. Protein sequence: CASSLAQFGELFF.

The chain recombines TRBV27 with TRBJ1-2; no clear D. V shed 4 bases and J shed 8 bases, with 11 bases lying between them. Germline lookup yields CDR1 MNHEY and CDR2 SMNVEV (reference sequence). The CDR3 is made up of 12 amino acids. CDR3 DNA: TGTGCCAGCAGTTCCACCGGGAAGGGCTACACCTTC. Protein sequence: CASSSTGKGYTF.